Each of the 29 T cell receptor beta chains below was sequenced from the same sample in a study of blood T cells in healthy people across ages. Primed by a sample-barcoded 5' primer and a J-beta primer mix, a second PCR proceeded for about 7 to 11 cycles. A single record per CDR3 protein comes from TCRdb applying MiXCR to the 5' RACE reads. The data contain some 1,500,000 distinct CDR3 sequences, about 45% of them seen just once; the ten biggest clones take up approximately 4.1%. Sequencing was carried out using blood. These receptors originate from a woman aged 18-29 years in good health.

The CDR3 loop is CASSLDRVAGRVQYF. CDR3 DNA sequence: TGTGCCAGCAGCTTAGATCGGGTAGCGGGGAGGGTGCAGTACTTC. The chain joins TRBV7-2 to TRBJ2-5; 8 positions agree with TRBD2. Unmatched junction bases numbered 12, after V lost 1 base and J lost 11 bases. CDR1 SGHTA and CDR2 FQGNSA come from the germline V gene. The CDR3 totals 15 residues. Full variable domain (remainder filled in from reference TRBV7-2 and TRBJ2-5): GAGVSQSPSNKVTEKGKDVELRCDPISGHTALYWYRQSLGQGLEFLIYFQGNSAPDKSGLPSDRFSAERTGGSVSTLTIQRTQQEDSAVYLCASSLDRVAGRVQYFGPGTRLLVL.

The chain is built from TRBV6-5 and TRBJ2-1; 8 nucleotides agree with TRBD1. CDR1 MNHEY and CDR2 SVGAGI come from the germline V gene. The CDR3 contains 15 residues. V trimming: 6 bases; J trimming: 9 bases; junction bases outside the gene matches: 13. The CDR3 is CASSLGQGGVSEQFF. The CDR3 bases are TGTGCCAGCAGCCTTGGACAGGGTGGGGTTAGTGAGCAGTTCTTC.

The gene calls are TRBV7-9 and TRBJ2-7; tentatively, D is TRBD1 (6 bases). The CDR3 is 16 amino acids. Looked up from germline, CDR1 is SEHNR and CDR2 is FQNEAQ (reference sequence). Trimming took off 4 bases at V and 0 bases at J, with 16 bases between the two ends. CDR3 amino acids: CASSSALTGYSYEQYF. The CDR3 DNA follows: TGTGCCAGCAGCTCTGCCCTAACAGGGTACTCCTACGAGCAGTACTTC.

The rearrangement joins TRBV9 to TRBJ2-4, with D hard to call. CDR1 is SGDLS, CDR2 YYNGEE, per germline. With 3 bases removed from V and 7 bases from J, the gap between germline ends came to 14 bases. CDR3 length equals 14 residues. CDR3 in amino acids: CASSDPGVGNIQYF. The CDR3 coding sequence is TGTGCCAGCAGCGATCCTGGCGTAGGGAACATTCAGTACTTC.

This clonotype was counted between two and nine times. The CDR3 DNA sequence: TGCAGTGCTAGAGATCGGCGCCCTTCACCCCCAGATACGCAGTATTTT. Its translation is CSARDRRPSPPDTQYF. This chain links TRBV20-1 with TRBJ2-3; no clear D gene. Germline V gives CDR1 DFQATT, CDR2 SNEGSKA (reference sequence). CDR3 size: 16 residues. V was shortened by 0 bases and J by 4 bases, with 17 bases between the two germline ends.

The chain employs TRBV9 and TRBJ1-1, with 10 bases matching TRBD1. Germline V gene data show CDR1 as SGDLS and CDR2 as YYNGEE. The CDR3 spans 14 residues. V gave up 3 bases and J gave up 5 bases; unmatched junction bases: 4. The chain's CDR3 is CASSGQGAGTEAFF. The CDR3 DNA follows: TGTGCCAGCAGCGGACAGGGGGCCGGAACTGAAGCTTTCTTT.

This clonotype occurred many times. The CDR3 is CASNRAETHYEQYF. The CDR3 coding sequence is TGTGCCAGCAATAGGGCGGAGACCCACTACGAGCAGTACTTC. The rearrangement uses TRBV12-3 or TRBV12-4 and TRBJ2-7; D unclear. The CDR3 runs to 14 residues. Trimming pared 7 bases from V and 3 bases from J, leaving 16 bases between.

The rearrangement uses TRBV7-9 and TRBJ1-1; no reliable D call. Trimming took off 8 bases at V and 4 bases at J, with 20 bases between the two ends. This CDR3 is 15 amino acids long. CDR1 and CDR2 from the germline V gene are SEHNR and FQNEAQ (reference sequence). CDR3 region: CASALAGLSGTEAFF. DNA for the CDR3: TGTGCCAGCGCCCTAGCGGGGTTATCGGGCACTGAAGCTTTCTTT.

This clonotype was observed a few times. In DNA, the CDR3 is TGTGCCAGCAGCTTTGGGTTTGGGGGAGCGTCCTCCTACGAGCAGTACTTC. Translated: CASSFGFGGASSYEQYF. V is TRBV13 and J is TRBJ2-7; TRBD1 or TRBD2 may be the D gene (5 bases each). V was trimmed by 3 bases and J by 0 bases, leaving 18 bases between them. Looked up from germline, CDR1 is PRHDT and CDR2 is FYEKMQ (reference sequence). This CDR3 has 17 amino acids.

The rearrangement joins TRBV6-5 to TRBJ2-3; D call uncertain. Looked up from germline, CDR1 is MNHEY and CDR2 is SVGAGI. The CDR3 contains 15 residues. The V and J ends lost 2 bases and 2 bases respectively, with 11 bases between them. The CDR3 reads CASSYNRAYTDTQYF. DNA for the CDR3: TGTGCCAGCAGTTACAACCGGGCTTACACAGATACGCAGTATTTT.

The chain employs TRBV29-1 and TRBJ1-1; D remains ambiguous. Trimming stripped 5 bases from V and 2 bases from J, with 15 bases between. Germline loops: CDR1 SQVTM, CDR2 ANQGSEA. The CDR3 has 14 amino acids. CDR3 amino acids: CSVRTFSGNTEAFF. In DNA form, the CDR3 reads TGCAGCGTTCGGACCTTTTCGGGTAACACTGAAGCTTTCTTT.

The sample holds a few counts of this clonotype. The chain has TRBV6-6 and TRBJ2-3; possible D gene TRBD2, 6 bases. The germline V gene encodes CDR1 MNHNY and CDR2 SVGAGI (reference sequence). The CDR3 is made up of 14 amino acids. The V end was cut by 11 bases, the J end by 5 bases, with 20 bases between. The CDR3 sequence is CAASGSRPGDTQYF. The CDR3 region has the DNA TGTGCCGCCTCCGGGAGTCGGCCCGGAGATACGCAGTATTTT.

This clonotype was counted only a few times. This chain links TRBV6-5 with TRBJ1-2; a weak D match, TRBD1 (5 bases). Trimming shortened V by 11 bases and J by 6 bases, and 25 bases separated the two germline ends. CDR1 is MNHEY and CDR2 is SVGAGI in the germline V gene. The CDR3 runs 15 residues. The CDR3 loop is CASQGVDDLKDGYTF. The DNA for the CDR3 is TGTGCCTCACAAGGGGTGGACGACTTAAAGGATGGCTACACCTTC.

This chain uses TRBV5-1 with TRBJ2-2; the match to TRBD1 covers 7 bases. The ends lost 7 bases at V and 1 base at J; junction bases unmatched: 1. The CDR3 is 13 residues long. Germline values: CDR1 SGHRS, CDR2 YFSETQ. CDR3 sequence reads: CASWTGNTGELFF. The CDR3 DNA reads as TGCGCCAGCTGGACAGGGAACACCGGGGAGCTGTTTTTT.

This clonotype was found a few times. The rearrangement uses TRBV20-1 and TRBJ2-3; D remains ambiguous. In germline, CDR1 is DFQATT, CDR2 SNEGSKA (reference sequence). The CDR3 runs to 13 residues. The germline V and J ends were trimmed by 3 bases and 4 bases, with 11 bases remaining between them. The DNA for the CDR3 is TGCAGTGCTAGCCTGACTCGGTCAGATACGCAGTATTTT. Amino acids: CSASLTRSDTQYF.

The gene calls are TRBV21-1 and TRBJ1-5; TRBD1 was called by the table and not checked on the DNA. TRBV21-1 is a known pseudogene. The CDR3 spans 15 residues. The CDR3 here is CASSRDRVSDQPQHF. Written as DNA, the CDR3 is TGTGCCAGCAGCAGGGACAGAGTTAGCGATCAGCCCCAGCATTTT.

The CDR3 loop reads CASSSAPGAKNIQYF. The CDR3 DNA is TGTGCCAGCAGTTCCGCCCCAGGGGCCAAAAACATTCAGTACTTC. The chain combines TRBV6-5 with TRBJ2-4; D might be TRBD1 (5 bases). In germline, CDR1 is MNHEY, CDR2 SVGAGI. Trimming cost V 4 bases and J 1 base, with 11 bases left between them. The CDR3 has 15 residues.

The chain joins TRBV7-8 to TRBJ2-3, with D perhaps matching TRBD1 (6 bases). V gave up 6 bases and J gave up 5 bases, with 18 bases separating them. Germline V CDR1 and CDR2: SGHVS, FQNEAQ. CDR3 length: 15 residues. The DNA for the CDR3 is TGTGCCAGCAGTTTAATCAGGGGTTCGGTAGATACGCAGTATTTT. Translated, it gives CASSLIRGSVDTQYF.

The rearrangement uses TRBV20-1 and TRBJ2-5; D is possibly TRBD1 (6 bases). V dropped 4 bases and J dropped 7 bases, with 19 bases sitting between them. The CDR3 runs to 14 residues. Germline V gene sequence: CDR1 DFQATT, CDR2 SNEGSKA (reference sequence). CDR3 sequence reads: CSAIRVGGQWTQYF. The DNA of the CDR3 is TGCAGTGCTATCCGCGTGGGCGGACAGTGGACCCAGTACTTC.

Points on this clonotype: Given a much more abundant clone one base away, this may be a read error. The chain is built from TRBV10-3 and TRBJ2-7, with 10 positions matching TRBD2. J lost 1 base, V lost 0 bases, and 0 bases had no gene match. Germline lookup yields CDR1 ENHRY and CDR2 SYGVKD. The CDR3 contains 15 residues. In DNA, the CDR3 is TGTGCCATCAGTGAGTCGACTAGCGGGTCCTACGAGCAGTACTTC. Translated: CAISESTSGSYEQYF.

CDR3 in amino acids: CASSQEGTDLPNEQFF. Written as DNA, the CDR3 is TGCGCCAGCAGCCAAGAAGGGACGGACTTGCCCAATGAGCAGTTCTTC. The chain recombines TRBV4-1 with TRBJ2-1; either TRBD1 or TRBD2 may fit D (5 bases each). CDR3 length: 16 amino acids. V shed 0 bases and J shed 6 bases, with 15 bases lying between them. Per the germline V gene, CDR1 is MGHRA and CDR2 is YSYEKL.

Worth noting for this clonotype: Just one base apart from a much larger clone, this may be a read error. The chain carries TRBV29-1 and TRBJ2-1; 10 nucleotides align to TRBD2. Germline trimming cut 5 bases from V and 6 bases from J; bases unmatched to any gene: 7. CDR1 and CDR2 from the germline V gene are SQVTM and ANQGSEA. This CDR3 spans 14 amino acids. The CDR3 DNA reads as TGCAGCGTTAGAAAACGACTAGCGGGCAATGAGCAGTTCTTC. It encodes CSVRKRLAGNEQFF.

The sample holds many counts of this clonotype. This chain links TRBV20-1 with TRBJ2-1, with 7 bases that match TRBD1. V lost 6 bases to trimming and J lost 5 bases; unmatched junction nucleotides: 10. The germline CDR1 and CDR2 sequences are DFQATT and SNEGSKA (reference sequence). CDR3 length: 14 amino acids. The CDR3 here is CSAPRTGIDNEQFF. CDR3 bases: TGCAGTGCCCCCCGGACAGGAATCGACAATGAGCAGTTCTTC.

To note about this clonotype: Sequence at one end of the junction differs from germline and may be a read error. The rearrangement uses TRBV6-6 and TRBJ2-1; TRBD2 agrees at 10 bases. This CDR3 has 16 amino acids. Germline V gene lookup returns CDR1 MNHNY and CDR2 SVGAGI (reference sequence). As DNA, the CDR3 is TGTACCAGCACCCTCAGCGGGGGGGTTTCCTACAATGAGCAGTTCTTC. Residues: CTSTLSGGVSYNEQFF.

This clonotype was counted only a few times. The chain uses TRBV2 and TRBJ2-3; D is undetermined. With 9 bases removed from V and 12 bases from J, the gap between germline ends came to 19 bases. Germline V gene lookup returns CDR1 SNHLY and CDR2 FYNNEI. The CDR3 is 12 residues long. CDR3 in DNA: TGTGCCAGAAGTTCGGACCCAGGAGACCAGTATTTT. It specifies CARSSDPGDQYF.

The chain links TRBV6-6 to TRBJ1-6, with D perhaps matching TRBD1 (5 bases). Per the germline V gene, CDR1 is MNHNY and CDR2 is SVGAGI (reference sequence). Trimming cost V 4 bases and J 11 bases, with 18 bases left between them. CDR3 length equals 15 residues. CDR3 bases: TGTGCCAGCAGTTCCCCCCGGGGGGTCAATCCACCCCTCCACTTT. Amino acids: CASSSPRGVNPPLHF.

The chain employs TRBV27 and TRBJ1-2, with D uncertain. CDR1 and CDR2 from the germline V gene are MNHEY and SMNVEV (reference sequence). The length of the CDR3 is 17 residues. Trimming shortened V by 5 bases and J by 3 bases, and 22 bases separated the two germline ends. In nucleotides, the CDR3 is TGTGCCAGCAGTCCAAGGAGTTACCCCGGCAGCCACTATGGCTACACCTTC. Translation: CASSPRSYPGSHYGYTF.

The rearrangement joins TRBV28 to TRBJ1-4, with D unclear. Per germline, CDR1 MDHEN and CDR2 SYDVKM. The CDR3 sequence is 13 residues long. V was trimmed by 4 bases and J by 7 bases, leaving 10 bases between them. In nucleotides, the CDR3 is TGTGCCAGCAGTTCCCCTTTGGGTGAAAAACTGTTTTTT. This translates into CASSSPLGEKLFF.

The CDR3 DNA follows: TGTGCCAGCAGCACTCTGGCGTACGAGCAGTACTTC. The encoded protein is CASSTLAYEQYF. The chain is built from TRBV7-9 and TRBJ2-7; no clear D. Germline loops: CDR1 SEHNR, CDR2 FQNEAQ (reference sequence). Trimming shortened V by 5 bases and J by 4 bases, and 9 bases separated the two germline ends. The CDR3 consists of 12 residues.